The rows below give T cell receptor beta chains drawn from one sample of a study of HIV-infected patients and healthy controls. TCRdb re-analysed the 5' RACE reads in MiXCR, keeping a single row per CDR3 protein. The sample holds about 13,000 distinct CDR3 sequences; 11% are singletons and the top ten take around 6%. Material: blood. The receptor set was obtained from an adult in good health. The CDR3 runs from the conserved cysteine through the conserved F or W. Each record gives: clone size, D gene, V gene, J gene, CDR3 protein, CDR3 DNA. The D gene is left open where the match is weak. For some rows the clone size is stated as once, few or many, or as a class when expanded; others skip it.

clone_size: many; d_call: .; v_call: TRBV29-1; j_call: TRBJ2-5; cdr3_aa: CSVGPTGAQETQYF; cdr3_nt: TGCAGCGTTGGGCCTACTGGGGCTCAAGAGACCCAGTACTTC
clone_size: medium-sized; d_call: .; v_call: TRBV30; j_call: TRBJ1-1; cdr3_aa: CAWKGRLTMNTEAFF; cdr3_nt: TGTGCCTGGAAGGGACGCCTGACGATGAACACTGAAGCTTTCTTT
clone_size: many; d_call: .; v_call: TRBV25-1; j_call: TRBJ2-2; cdr3_aa: CASIGGESGELFF; cdr3_nt: TGTGCCAGCATTGGAGGGGAGTCCGGGGAGCTGTTTTTT
clone_size: medium-sized; d_call: TRBD1; v_call: TRBV13; j_call: TRBJ2-6; cdr3_aa: CASSLSSDRLYPLYSGANVLTF; cdr3_nt: TGTGCCAGCAGCTTATCATCGGACAGGCTTTACCCTCTCTACTCTGGGGCCAACGTCCTGACTTTC
clone_size: few; d_call: .; v_call: TRBV20-1; j_call: TRBJ2-1; cdr3_aa: CSGGSLANEQFF; cdr3_nt: TGCAGTGGGGGATCGCTAGCAAATGAGCAGTTCTTC
clone_size: medium-sized; d_call: TRBD1; v_call: TRBV20-1; j_call: TRBJ2-5; cdr3_aa: CSAEQGHSETQYF; cdr3_nt: TGCAGTGCTGAACAGGGGCATTCGGAGACCCAGTACTTC
clone_size: medium-sized; d_call: .; v_call: TRBV18; j_call: TRBJ2-3; cdr3_aa: CASSPPSVGTDTQYF; cdr3_nt: TGTGCCAGCTCACCACCGAGCGTCGGCACAGATACGCAGTATTTT
clone_size: .; d_call: TRBD1; v_call: TRBV7-8; j_call: TRBJ2-1; cdr3_aa: CASSLGGGLNLGQFF; cdr3_nt: TGTGCCAGCAGCTTAGGAGGGGGCCTAAACCTTGGGCAGTTCTTC
clone_size: medium-sized; d_call: .; v_call: TRBV5-6; j_call: TRBJ1-6; cdr3_aa: CASSAVRIGSPLHF; cdr3_nt: TGTGCCAGCAGCGCCGTGAGGATAGGTTCACCCCTCCACTTT
clone_size: medium-sized; d_call: TRBD1; v_call: TRBV5-1; j_call: TRBJ2-7; cdr3_aa: CASSFGQARGYEQYF; cdr3_nt: TGCGCCAGCAGCTTCGGACAGGCCAGGGGCTACGAGCAGTACTTC
clone_size: .; d_call: .; v_call: TRBV28; j_call: TRBJ2-6; cdr3_aa: CASSDPGSSGANVLTF; cdr3_nt: TGTGCCAGCAGTGACCCTGGGTCCTCTGGGGCCAACGTCCTGACTTTC
clone_size: .; d_call: TRBD2; v_call: TRBV7-9; j_call: TRBJ2-1; cdr3_aa: CASSTGLAGASSYNEQFF; cdr3_nt: TGTGCCAGCAGCACGGGACTAGCGGGGGCCAGCTCCTACAATGAGCAGTTCTTC
clone_size: many; d_call: .; v_call: TRBV10-3; j_call: TRBJ1-1; cdr3_aa: CAISEGAEAFF; cdr3_nt: TGTGCCATCAGTGAAGGGGCAGAAGCTTTCTTT
clone_size: medium-sized; d_call: TRBD1; v_call: TRBV7-8; j_call: TRBJ1-5; cdr3_aa: CASSLGDREAVSNQPQHF; cdr3_nt: TGTGCCAGCAGCTTAGGGGACAGGGAAGCAGTGAGCAATCAGCCCCAGCATTTT
clone_size: medium-sized; d_call: .; v_call: TRBV2; j_call: TRBJ2-4; cdr3_aa: CASGGSGNGIQYF; cdr3_nt: TGTGCCAGCGGGGGCAGCGGGAACGGCATTCAGTACTTC
clone_size: .; d_call: .; v_call: TRBV6-2/TRBV6-3; j_call: TRBJ2-2; cdr3_aa: CASSRTGELFF; cdr3_nt: TGTGCCAGCAGCAGGACCGGGGAGCTGTTTTTT
clone_size: medium-sized; d_call: TRBD1; v_call: TRBV27; j_call: TRBJ2-5; cdr3_aa: CASSSGTGTIETQYF; cdr3_nt: TGTGCCAGCAGTTCCGGGACAGGAACGATCGAGACCCAGTACTTC
clone_size: many; d_call: TRBD2; v_call: TRBV10-3; j_call: TRBJ2-1; cdr3_aa: CAISDPLAGGPNEQFF; cdr3_nt: TGTGCCATCAGTGACCCTCTAGCGGGAGGGCCGAATGAGCAGTTCTTC
clone_size: few; d_call: TRBD1; v_call: TRBV20-1; j_call: TRBJ2-3; cdr3_aa: CSAGQVRADTDTQYF; cdr3_nt: TGCAGTGCTGGACAGGTCAGGGCCGATACAGATACGCAGTATTTT
clone_size: .; d_call: .; v_call: TRBV6-5; j_call: TRBJ2-7; cdr3_aa: CASSYWRGAYEQYF; cdr3_nt: TGTGCCAGCAGTTACTGGAGGGGGGCCTACGAGCAGTACTTC
clone_size: few; d_call: .; v_call: TRBV28; j_call: TRBJ1-1; cdr3_aa: CASRGAVLTEAFF; cdr3_nt: TGTGCCAGCCGGGGGGCAGTATTAACTGAAGCTTTCTTT
clone_size: .; d_call: TRBD1; v_call: TRBV10-3; j_call: TRBJ2-6; cdr3_aa: CAISDPQGGVSGANVLTF; cdr3_nt: TGTGCCATCAGTGACCCACAGGGGGGTGTTTCTGGGGCCAACGTCCTGACTTTC
clone_size: .; d_call: .; v_call: TRBV28; j_call: TRBJ2-3; cdr3_aa: CASSPTETAQYF; cdr3_nt: TGTGCCAGCAGCCCGACAGAGACTGCGCAGTATTTT
clone_size: medium-sized; d_call: .; v_call: TRBV24-1; j_call: TRBJ2-3; cdr3_aa: CATSDGQGPDTQYF; cdr3_nt: TGTGCCACCAGTGACGGGCAGGGTCCAGATACGCAGTATTTT
clone_size: .; d_call: .; v_call: TRBV12-3/TRBV12-4; j_call: TRBJ2-7; cdr3_aa: CASSFGPSYEQYF; cdr3_nt: TGTGCCAGCAGTTTTGGGCCCTCCTACGAGCAGTACTTC
clone_size: many; d_call: TRBD2; v_call: TRBV7-9; j_call: TRBJ2-1; cdr3_aa: CASSGGAAGGYNEQFF; cdr3_nt: TGTGCCAGCAGCGGAGGGGCTGCGGGAGGCTACAATGAGCAGTTCTTC
clone_size: .; d_call: .; v_call: TRBV19; j_call: TRBJ2-1; cdr3_aa: CASTGRGHSEQFF; cdr3_nt: TGTGCCAGTACGGGCCGCGGCCACAGTGAGCAGTTCTTC
clone_size: .; d_call: .; v_call: TRBV2; j_call: TRBJ2-5; cdr3_aa: CASSSILILQETQYF; cdr3_nt: TGTGCCAGCAGCTCGATATTGATCCTCCAAGAGACCCAGTACTTC
clone_size: medium-sized; d_call: TRBD2; v_call: TRBV2; j_call: TRBJ2-3; cdr3_aa: CASSPGLAGGADTQYF; cdr3_nt: TGTGCCAGCAGTCCGGGACTAGCGGGAGGGGCAGATACGCAGTATTTT
clone_size: medium-sized; d_call: TRBD1; v_call: TRBV18; j_call: TRBJ2-2; cdr3_aa: CASSPVTSTGAGGELFF; cdr3_nt: TGTGCCAGCTCACCGGTCACTTCCACAGGGGCCGGAGGGGAGCTGTTTTTT
clone_size: .; d_call: TRBD2; v_call: TRBV7-9; j_call: TRBJ2-7; cdr3_aa: CASSLNLIAGGRIYEQYF; cdr3_nt: TGTGCCAGCAGCTTAAATTTGATAGCGGGAGGACGCATCTACGAGCAGTACTTC
clone_size: .; d_call: .; v_call: TRBV5-4; j_call: TRBJ2-1; cdr3_aa: CASSRGGTDNEQFF; cdr3_nt: TGTGCCAGCAGCAGGGGCGGGACTGACAATGAGCAGTTCTTC
clone_size: many; d_call: .; v_call: TRBV20-1; j_call: TRBJ2-3; cdr3_aa: CSARGTWQGDIDTQYF; cdr3_nt: TGCAGTGCTAGAGGGACGTGGCAGGGAGATATAGATACGCAGTATTTT
clone_size: many; d_call: .; v_call: TRBV28; j_call: TRBJ2-1; cdr3_aa: CASSLRRWRDAYNEQFF; cdr3_nt: TGTGCCAGCAGTTTACGCCGGTGGCGGGATGCCTACAATGAGCAGTTCTTC
clone_size: many; d_call: .; v_call: TRBV20-1; j_call: TRBJ2-3; cdr3_aa: CSASSLAVSTDTQYF; cdr3_nt: TGCAGTGCTAGTTCATTAGCAGTTAGCACAGATACGCAGTATTTT
clone_size: .; d_call: TRBD1; v_call: TRBV20-1; j_call: TRBJ1-6; cdr3_aa: CSARGYGQGNSPLHF; cdr3_nt: TGCAGTGCTAGGGGCTATGGACAGGGGAATTCACCCCTCCACTTT
clone_size: many; d_call: TRBD2; v_call: TRBV24-1; j_call: TRBJ2-3; cdr3_aa: CATSDALVPLAGSPDTQYF; cdr3_nt: TGTGCCACCAGTGACGCCTTGGTCCCATTAGCGGGTAGCCCAGATACGCAGTATTTT
clone_size: few; d_call: TRBD1; v_call: TRBV3-1; j_call: TRBJ2-5; cdr3_aa: CASSPSDRGIETQYF; cdr3_nt: TGTGCCAGCAGCCCTTCGGACAGGGGGATCGAGACCCAGTACTTC
clone_size: medium-sized; d_call: .; v_call: TRBV7-2; j_call: TRBJ1-4; cdr3_aa: CASSSNFGNEKLFF; cdr3_nt: TGTGCCAGCAGCTCGAACTTCGGTAATGAAAAACTGTTTTTT
clone_size: many; d_call: .; v_call: TRBV28; j_call: TRBJ1-5; cdr3_aa: CASSFRSQPQHF; cdr3_nt: TGTGCCAGCAGTTTCCGTAGTCAGCCCCAGCATTTT
clone_size: many; d_call: .; v_call: TRBV11-2; j_call: TRBJ2-2; cdr3_aa: CASSLRPRVRGPGGELFF; cdr3_nt: TGTGCCAGCAGCTTAAGGCCTAGAGTGAGGGGCCCAGGCGGGGAGCTGTTTTTT
clone_size: many; d_call: TRBD2; v_call: TRBV11-2; j_call: TRBJ2-1; cdr3_aa: CASSSQSGSYYNEQFF; cdr3_nt: TGTGCCAGCAGCTCCCAAAGCGGGAGCTACTACAATGAGCAGTTCTTC
clone_size: .; d_call: TRBD2; v_call: TRBV11-2; j_call: TRBJ2-3; cdr3_aa: CASTWTGTSEDTQYF; cdr3_nt: TGTGCCAGCACCTGGACCGGGACTAGTGAAGATACGCAGTATTTT
clone_size: .; d_call: .; v_call: TRBV5-5; j_call: TRBJ1-4; cdr3_aa: CASSSWTEGEEKLFF; cdr3_nt: TGTGCCAGCAGCTCATGGACAGAAGGGGAGGAAAAACTGTTTTTT
clone_size: many; d_call: TRBD1; v_call: TRBV12-3/TRBV12-4; j_call: TRBJ1-5; cdr3_aa: CASSPTGGNQPQHF; cdr3_nt: TGTGCCAGCAGTCCTACAGGGGGCAATCAGCCCCAGCATTTT
clone_size: few; d_call: TRBD1; v_call: TRBV12-3/TRBV12-4; j_call: TRBJ1-6; cdr3_aa: CASRDRGNSPLHF; cdr3_nt: TGTGCCAGCAGAGACAGGGGTAATTCACCCCTCCACTTT
clone_size: many; d_call: .; v_call: TRBV20-1; j_call: TRBJ1-1; cdr3_aa: CSARDRRGVGVGFF; cdr3_nt: TGCAGTGCTAGAGATCGAAGGGGCGTCGGAGTGGGATTCTTT
clone_size: many; d_call: TRBD1; v_call: TRBV29-1; j_call: TRBJ1-2; cdr3_aa: CSVAPGQIGYTF; cdr3_nt: TGCAGCGTTGCGCCGGGACAGATTGGCTACACCTTC
clone_size: many; d_call: .; v_call: TRBV28; j_call: TRBJ1-4; cdr3_aa: CASCPNTNEKLFF; cdr3_nt: TGTGCCAGCTGTCCGAACACCAATGAAAAACTGTTTTTT
clone_size: medium-sized; d_call: TRBD1; v_call: TRBV25-1; j_call: TRBJ2-3; cdr3_aa: CASSASGTGTQYF; cdr3_nt: TGTGCCAGCAGTGCATCCGGGACAGGGACGCAGTATTTT
clone_size: medium-sized; d_call: .; v_call: TRBV13; j_call: TRBJ1-1; cdr3_aa: CASSLGKTEAFF; cdr3_nt: TGTGCCAGCAGCTTGGGTAAGACTGAAGCTTTCTTT
clone_size: medium-sized; d_call: .; v_call: TRBV5-1; j_call: TRBJ2-7; cdr3_aa: CASSSLTGEGSYEQYF; cdr3_nt: TGCGCCAGCAGCTCTCTCACAGGGGAGGGTTCCTACGAGCAGTACTTC
clone_size: medium-sized; d_call: .; v_call: TRBV12-3/TRBV12-4; j_call: TRBJ1-2; cdr3_aa: CASSLDRNYGYTF; cdr3_nt: TGTGCCAGCAGCTTGGACAGAAACTATGGCTACACCTTC
clone_size: many; d_call: TRBD1; v_call: TRBV3-1; j_call: TRBJ2-7; cdr3_aa: CASSQDLTGTMRQYF; cdr3_nt: TGTGCCAGCAGCCAAGATTTGACAGGGACGATGAGGCAGTACTTC
clone_size: many; d_call: .; v_call: TRBV4-2; j_call: TRBJ1-1; cdr3_aa: CASSQDEGEDTEAFF; cdr3_nt: TGTGCCAGCAGCCAAGATGAGGGAGAGGACACTGAAGCTTTCTTT